This entry describes one TCR beta chain. Its target is not known. This CDR3 is missing its conserved last phenylalanine or tryptophan, likely due to a read error. The DNA is omitted, as the CDR3 cannot be located on it reliably, and the CDR3 follows TCRdb's listing. The CDR3 regions of TCR beta were amplified from RNA transcripts. An initial round of RT-PCR targeting the TCR CDR3 relied on the HTBI primer set. MiXCR, applied by TCRdb to the multiplex PCR reads, yields one record per CDR3 protein. The data show 450,000 to 700,000 distinct CDR3 sequences, about 43% seen once. This sample is drawn from a study of T cells in Graves' hyperthyroidism and ophthalmopathy. Regarding the study as a whole: Model-based prediction identified ophthalmopathy a median around 6.5 months prior to its onset.

Stable Graves' hyperthyroidism meant no ophthalmopathy progression within 18 months. The hyperthyroidism patients had all been newly diagnosed, and their disease duration was under 2 months. Their ages ranged from 18 to 65 years. The CDR3 region is 15 residues in length, termini included. Germline-derived CDR1 and CDR2 are LNHNV and YYDKDF (reference sequence). The TCR originated in a woman between 18 and 29 years old with Graves' hyperthyroidism. Sequencing was carried out using peripheral blood or thyroid tissue (not recorded which). The chain has TRBV15 and TRBJ1-1; the table's D gene call, TRBD1, was not cross checked with the DNA. This chain's CDR3 is CATSRGTGQGAQAFV.